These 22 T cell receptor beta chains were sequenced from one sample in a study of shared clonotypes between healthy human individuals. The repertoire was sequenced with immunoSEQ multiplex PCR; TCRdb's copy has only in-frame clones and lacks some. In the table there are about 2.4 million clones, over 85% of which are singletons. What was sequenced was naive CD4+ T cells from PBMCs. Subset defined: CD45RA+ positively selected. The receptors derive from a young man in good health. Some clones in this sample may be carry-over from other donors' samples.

In DNA form, the CDR3 reads TGTGCCAGCAGCCCGGGCCTCCGCCGGGATACGCAGTATTTT. Amino acids: CASSPGLRRDTQYF. The chain employs TRBV11-1 and TRBJ2-3; D gene ambiguous. V lost 5 bases and J lost 6, with 15 bases in between. The CDR3 totals 14 residues. CDR1 and CDR2 (germline): SGHAT, FQDESV (reference sequence).

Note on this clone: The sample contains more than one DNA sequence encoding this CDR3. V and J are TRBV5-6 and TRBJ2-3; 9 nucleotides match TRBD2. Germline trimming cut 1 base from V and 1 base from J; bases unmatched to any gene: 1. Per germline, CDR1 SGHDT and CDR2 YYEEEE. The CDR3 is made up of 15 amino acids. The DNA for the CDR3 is TGTGCCAGCAGCTTGATAGCGGGAGGCACAGATACGCAGTATTTT. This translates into CASSLIAGGTDTQYF.

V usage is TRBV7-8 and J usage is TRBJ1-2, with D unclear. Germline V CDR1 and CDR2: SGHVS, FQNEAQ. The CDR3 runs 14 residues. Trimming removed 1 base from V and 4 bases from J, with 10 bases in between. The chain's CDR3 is CASSLVLGFYGYTF. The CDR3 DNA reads TGTGCCAGCAGCTTAGTTTTGGGGTTCTATGGCTACACCTTC.

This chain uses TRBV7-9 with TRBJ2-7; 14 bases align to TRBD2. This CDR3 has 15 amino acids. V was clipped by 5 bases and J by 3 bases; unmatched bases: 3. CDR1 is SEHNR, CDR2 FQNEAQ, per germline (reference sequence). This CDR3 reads CASSRLAGGSYEQYF. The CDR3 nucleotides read TGTGCCAGCAGCCGACTAGCGGGAGGGAGCTACGAGCAGTACTTC.

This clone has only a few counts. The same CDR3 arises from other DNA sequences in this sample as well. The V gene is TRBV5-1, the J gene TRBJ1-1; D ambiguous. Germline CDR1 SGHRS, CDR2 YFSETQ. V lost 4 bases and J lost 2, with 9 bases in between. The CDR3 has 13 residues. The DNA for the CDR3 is TGCGCCAGCAGCCCCGACGGCAACACTGAAGCTTTCTTT. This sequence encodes CASSPDGNTEAFF.

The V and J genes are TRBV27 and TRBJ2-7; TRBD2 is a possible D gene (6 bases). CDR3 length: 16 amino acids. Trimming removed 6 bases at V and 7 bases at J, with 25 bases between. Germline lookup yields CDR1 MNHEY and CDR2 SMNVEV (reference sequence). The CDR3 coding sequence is TGTGCCAGCAGCTGGACCTTTAGGGAGGCCACTTGGGAGCAGTACTTC. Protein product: CASSWTFREATWEQYF.

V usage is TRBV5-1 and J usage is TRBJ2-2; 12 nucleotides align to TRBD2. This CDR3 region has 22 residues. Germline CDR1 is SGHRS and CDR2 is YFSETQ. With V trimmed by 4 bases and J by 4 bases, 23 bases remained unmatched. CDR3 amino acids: CASSPTGPLGLAGGNGTGELFF. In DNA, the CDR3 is TGCGCCAGCAGCCCGACAGGGCCACTGGGCCTAGCGGGAGGGAACGGCACCGGGGAGCTGTTTTTT.

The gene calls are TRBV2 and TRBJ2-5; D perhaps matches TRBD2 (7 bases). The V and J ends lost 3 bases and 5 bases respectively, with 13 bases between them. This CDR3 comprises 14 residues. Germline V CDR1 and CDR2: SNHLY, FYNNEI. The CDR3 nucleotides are TGTGCCAGCAGTGAGACGGGGGGCGTGGAGACCCAGTACTTC. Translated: CASSETGGVETQYF. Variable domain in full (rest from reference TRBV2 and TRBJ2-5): EPEVTQTPSHQVTQMGQEVILRCVPISNHLYFYWYRQILGQKVEFLVSFYNNEISEKSEIFDDQFSVERPDGSNFTLKIRSTKLEDSAMYFCASSETGGVETQYFGPGTRLLVL.

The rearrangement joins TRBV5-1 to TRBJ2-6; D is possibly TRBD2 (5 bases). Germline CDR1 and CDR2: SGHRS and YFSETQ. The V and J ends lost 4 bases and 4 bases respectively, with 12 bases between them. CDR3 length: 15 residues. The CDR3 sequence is CASSRGPEGANVLTF. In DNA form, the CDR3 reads TGCGCCAGCAGCCGAGGGCCTGAAGGGGCCAACGTCCTGACTTTC.

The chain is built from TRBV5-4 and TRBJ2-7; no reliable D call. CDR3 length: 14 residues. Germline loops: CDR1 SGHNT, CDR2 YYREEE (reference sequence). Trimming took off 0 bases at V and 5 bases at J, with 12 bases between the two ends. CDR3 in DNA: TGTGCCAGCAGCTTGGCTAGGAGTCACAACGAGCAGTACTTC. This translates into CASSLARSHNEQYF.

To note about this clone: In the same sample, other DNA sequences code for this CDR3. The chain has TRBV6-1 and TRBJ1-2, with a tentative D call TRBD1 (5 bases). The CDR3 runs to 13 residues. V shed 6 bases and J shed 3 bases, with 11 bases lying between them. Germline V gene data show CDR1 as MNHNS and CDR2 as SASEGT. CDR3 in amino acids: CASSDRGYYGYTF. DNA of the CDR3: TGTGCCAGCAGCGATAGGGGCTACTATGGCTACACCTTC.

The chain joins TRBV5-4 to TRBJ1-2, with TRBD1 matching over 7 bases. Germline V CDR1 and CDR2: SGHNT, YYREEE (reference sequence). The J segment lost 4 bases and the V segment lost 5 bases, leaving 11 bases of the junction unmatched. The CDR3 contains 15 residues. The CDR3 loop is CASSQPGQLLYGYTF. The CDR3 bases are TGTGCCAGCAGTCAACCGGGACAGCTACTCTATGGCTACACCTTC. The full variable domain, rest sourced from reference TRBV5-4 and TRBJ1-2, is ETGVTQSPTHLIKTRGQQVTLRCSSQSGHNTVSWYQQALGQGPQFIFQYYREEENGRGNFPPRFSGLQFPNYSSELNVNALELDDSALYLCASSQPGQLLYGYTFGSGTRLTVV.

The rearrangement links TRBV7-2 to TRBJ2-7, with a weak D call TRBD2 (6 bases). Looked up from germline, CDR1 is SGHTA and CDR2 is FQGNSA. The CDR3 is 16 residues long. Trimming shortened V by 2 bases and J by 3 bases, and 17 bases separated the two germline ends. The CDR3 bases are TGTGCCAGCAGCTTAAGAGTGCGGGATGGGGGCTACGAGCAGTACTTC. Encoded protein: CASSLRVRDGGYEQYF. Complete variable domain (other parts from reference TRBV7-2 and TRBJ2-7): GAGVSQSPSNKVTEKGKDVELRCDPISGHTALYWYRQSLGQGLEFLIYFQGNSAPDKSGLPSDRFSAERTGGSVSTLTIQRTQQEDSAVYLCASSLRVRDGGYEQYFGPGTRLTVT.

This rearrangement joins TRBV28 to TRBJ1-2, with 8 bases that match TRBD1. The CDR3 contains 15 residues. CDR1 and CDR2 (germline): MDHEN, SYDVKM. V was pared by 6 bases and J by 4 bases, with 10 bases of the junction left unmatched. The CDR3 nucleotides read TGTGCCAGCAGATCTCAAGACACAGGGGGCTATGGCTACACCTTC. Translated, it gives CASRSQDTGGYGYTF.

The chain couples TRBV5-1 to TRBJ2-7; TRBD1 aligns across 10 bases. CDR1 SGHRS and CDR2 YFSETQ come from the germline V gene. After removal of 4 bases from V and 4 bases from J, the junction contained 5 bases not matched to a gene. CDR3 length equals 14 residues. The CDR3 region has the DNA TGCGCCAGCAGCGGGGGACAGGGGAGGTACGAGCAGTACTTC. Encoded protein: CASSGGQGRYEQYF.

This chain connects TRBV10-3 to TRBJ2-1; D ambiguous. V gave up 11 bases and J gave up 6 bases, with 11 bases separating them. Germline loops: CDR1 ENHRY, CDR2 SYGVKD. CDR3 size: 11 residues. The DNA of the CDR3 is TGTGCCGCCTCAGTGGTCAATGAGCAGTTCTTC. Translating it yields CAASVVNEQFF.

Here the CDR3 reads CASSRQTGDAGQPQHF. The CDR3 nucleotides are TGTGCCAGCTCACGGCAAACAGGGGATGCTGGCCAGCCCCAGCATTTT. V is TRBV18 and J is TRBJ1-5; 7 bases are a match to TRBD1. V lost 4 bases to trimming and J lost 7 bases; unmatched junction nucleotides: 13. The CDR3 has 16 residues. Germline values: CDR1 KGHSH, CDR2 LQKENI. Full variable domain (rest looked up from reference TRBV18 and TRBJ1-5): NAGVMQNPRHLVRRRGQEARLRCSPMKGHSHVYWYRQLPEEGLKFMVYLQKENIIDESGMPKERFSAEFPKEGPSILRIQQVVRGDSAAYFCASSRQTGDAGQPQHFGDGTRLSIL.

The chain's CDR3 is CASTRDSPQFF. Written as DNA, the CDR3 is TGTGCCAGCACCCGGGACAGCCCGCAGTTCTTC. V is TRBV6-1 and J is TRBJ2-1; TRBD1 matches 7 bases. From germline, CDR1 is MNHNS and CDR2 SASEGT. With 7 bases clipped from V and 12 bases from J, the junction kept 6 bases outside the gene matches. The CDR3 runs to 11 residues.

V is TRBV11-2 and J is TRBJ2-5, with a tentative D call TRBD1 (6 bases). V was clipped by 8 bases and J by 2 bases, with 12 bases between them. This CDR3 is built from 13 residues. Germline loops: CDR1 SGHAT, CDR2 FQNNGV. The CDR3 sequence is CASRQDVQETQYF. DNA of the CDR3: TGTGCCAGCCGACAGGATGTACAAGAGACCCAGTACTTC.

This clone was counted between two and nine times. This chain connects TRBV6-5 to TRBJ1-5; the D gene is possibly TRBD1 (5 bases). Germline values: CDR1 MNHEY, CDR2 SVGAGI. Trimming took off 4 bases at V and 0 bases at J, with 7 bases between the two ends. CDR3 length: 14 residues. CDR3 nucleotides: TGTGCCAGCAGTTCGCAGGGTAGCAATCAGCCCCAGCATTTT. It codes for CASSSQGSNQPQHF.

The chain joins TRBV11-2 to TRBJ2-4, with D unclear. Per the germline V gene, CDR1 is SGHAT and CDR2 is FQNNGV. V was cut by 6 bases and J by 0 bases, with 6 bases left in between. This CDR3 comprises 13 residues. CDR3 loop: CASRGIAKNIQYF. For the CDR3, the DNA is TGTGCCAGCAGAGGGATAGCCAAAAACATTCAGTACTTC.

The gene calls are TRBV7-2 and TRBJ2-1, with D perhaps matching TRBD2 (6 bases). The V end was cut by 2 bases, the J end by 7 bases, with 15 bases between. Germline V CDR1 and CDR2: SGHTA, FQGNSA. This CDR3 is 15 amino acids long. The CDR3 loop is CASSLLGLRGNEQFF. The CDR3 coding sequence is TGTGCCAGCAGCTTATTAGGACTCCGGGGGAATGAGCAGTTCTTC.